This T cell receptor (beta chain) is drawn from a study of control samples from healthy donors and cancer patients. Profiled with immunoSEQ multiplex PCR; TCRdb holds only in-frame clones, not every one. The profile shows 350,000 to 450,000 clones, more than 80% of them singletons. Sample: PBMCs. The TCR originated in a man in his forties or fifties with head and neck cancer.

The CDR3 spells CASSFWDGTEAFF. The CDR3 region has the DNA TGTGCCAGCAGTTTTTGGGACGGCACTGAAGCTTTCTTT. The chain is built from TRBV6-2 or TRBV6-3 and TRBJ1-1, with D tentatively TRBD1 (5 bases). Trimming removed 4 bases from V and 4 bases from J, with 10 bases in between. CDR3 length: 13 residues. From germline, CDR1 is MNHEY and CDR2 SVGEGT.